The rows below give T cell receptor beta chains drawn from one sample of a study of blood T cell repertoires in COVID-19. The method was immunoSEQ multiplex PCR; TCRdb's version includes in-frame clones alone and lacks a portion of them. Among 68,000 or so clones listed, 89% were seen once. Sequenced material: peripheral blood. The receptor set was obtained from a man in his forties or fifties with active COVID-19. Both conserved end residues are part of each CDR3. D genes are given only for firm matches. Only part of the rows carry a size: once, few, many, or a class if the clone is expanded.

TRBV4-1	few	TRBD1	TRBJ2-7	CASSQAQAQGYEQYF	TGCGCCAGCAGCCAAGCCCAAGCACAGGGGTACGAGCAGTACTTC
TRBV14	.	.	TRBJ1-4	CASSQLRRGNEKLFF	TGTGCCAGCAGCCAACTAAGACGGGGAAATGAAAAACTGTTTTTT
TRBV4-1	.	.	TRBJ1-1	CASSQGPGRRNTEAFF	TGCGCCAGCAGCCAAGGGCCAGGGCGCAGGAACACTGAAGCTTTCTTT
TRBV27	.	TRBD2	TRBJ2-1	CASRLAGEGYNEQFF	TGTGCCAGCAGACTAGCGGGGGAGGGCTACAATGAGCAGTTCTTC
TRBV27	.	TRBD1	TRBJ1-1	CASSPRTGRETEAFF	TGTGCCAGCAGTCCCCGGACAGGGAGGGAGACTGAAGCTTTCTTT
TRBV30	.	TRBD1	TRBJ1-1	CAWSRGQTEAFF	TGTGCCTGGAGTAGGGGGCAGACTGAAGCTTTCTTT
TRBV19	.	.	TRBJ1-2	CASSINQFNYGYTF	TGTGCCAGTAGTATCAATCAGTTCAACTATGGCTACACCTTC
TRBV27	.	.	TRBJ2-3	CASRALTSTDTQYF	TGTGCCAGCAGGGCCCTGACAAGCACAGATACGCAGTATTTT
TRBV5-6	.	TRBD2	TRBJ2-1	CASSPATAGGSYNEQFF	TGTGCCAGCAGCCCGGCGACGGCGGGGGGTTCCTACAATGAGCAGTTCTTC
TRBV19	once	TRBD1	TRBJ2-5	CASSTEGARETQYF	TGTGCCAGTAGTACCGAGGGGGCTAGAGAGACCCAGTACTTC
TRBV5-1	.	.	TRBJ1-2	CASSGRTAYGYTF	TGCGCCAGCAGTGGACGGACAGCCTATGGCTACACCTTC
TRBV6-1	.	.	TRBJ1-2	CASSESGVWYGYTF	TGTGCCAGCAGTGAATCCGGGGTCTGGTATGGCTACACCTTC
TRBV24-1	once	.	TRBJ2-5	CATSDSQAGLLQETQYF	TGTGCCACCAGTGATTCCCAGGCAGGCCTCCTCCAAGAGACCCAGTACTTC
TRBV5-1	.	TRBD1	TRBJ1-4	CASSLDRSNEKLFF	TGCGCCAGCAGCCTGGACAGGAGTAATGAAAAACTGTTTTTT
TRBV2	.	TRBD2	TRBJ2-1	CASSARLAGYSYNEQFF	TGTGCCAGCAGTGCCCGACTAGCGGGCTACTCCTACAATGAGCAGTTCTTC
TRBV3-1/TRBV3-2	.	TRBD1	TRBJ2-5	CASSETDRGFQETQYF	TGTGCCAGCAGCGAGACGGACAGGGGGTTCCAAGAGACCCAGTACTTC
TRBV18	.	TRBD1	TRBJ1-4	CASSTGQGSRKLFF	TGTGCCAGCTCAACGGGACAGGGTAGTCGAAAACTGTTTTTT
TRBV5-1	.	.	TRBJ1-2	CASSLTSPGSFNYGYTF	TGCGCCAGCAGCTTAACTTCACCGGGATCGTTTAACTATGGCTACACCTTC
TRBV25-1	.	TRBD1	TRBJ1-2	CASSVTGGYGYTF	TGTGCCAGCAGTGTCACAGGGGGCTATGGCTACACCTTC
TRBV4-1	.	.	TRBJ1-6	CASSQAVRVNSPLHF	TGCGCCAGCAGCCAAGCCGTCAGGGTAAATTCACCCCTCCACTTT
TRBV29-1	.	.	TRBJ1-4	CSVARGNDEKLFF	TGCAGCGTTGCCAGGGGTAACGATGAAAAACTGTTTTTT
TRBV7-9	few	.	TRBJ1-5	CASSLERSGDQPQHF	TGTGCCAGCAGCTTAGAGCGATCAGGGGATCAGCCCCAGCATTTT
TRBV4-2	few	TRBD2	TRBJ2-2	CASSQAASGADRELFF	TGTGCCAGCAGCCAAGCGGCTAGCGGGGCTGACCGGGAGCTGTTTTTT
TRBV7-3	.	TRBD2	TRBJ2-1	CASSLFGGAHEQFF	TGTGCCAGCAGCTTATTCGGGGGGGCCCATGAGCAGTTCTTC
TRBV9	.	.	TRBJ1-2	CASSIRGDYNYGYTF	TGTGCCAGCAGCATCAGGGGTGACTATAACTATGGCTACACCTTC
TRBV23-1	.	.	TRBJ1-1	CASSQTPGHMNTEAFF	TGCGCCAGCAGTCAAACCCCGGGACATATGAACACTGAAGCTTTCTTT
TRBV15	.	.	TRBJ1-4	CATSRDPGATNEKLFF	TGTGCCACCAGCAGAGATCCAGGGGCCACTAATGAAAAACTGTTTTTT
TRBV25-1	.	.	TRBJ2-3	CASRETTSTDTQYF	TGTGCCAGCAGGGAGACTACTAGCACAGATACGCAGTATTTT
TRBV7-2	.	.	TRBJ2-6	CASSRSGSGANVLTF	TGTGCCAGCAGCCGCAGCGGCTCTGGGGCCAACGTCCTGACTTTC
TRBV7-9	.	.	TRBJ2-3	CASSYQGGGTDTQYF	TGTGCCAGCAGCTACCAAGGCGGGGGCACAGATACGCAGTATTTT
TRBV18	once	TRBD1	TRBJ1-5	CASSGGQGRNQPQHF	TGTGCCAGCTCAGGGGGACAGGGGCGCAATCAGCCCCAGCATTTT
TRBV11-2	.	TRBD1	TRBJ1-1	CASSRTGGRTEAFF	TGTGCCAGCAGCCGGACAGGGGGCCGGACTGAAGCTTTCTTT
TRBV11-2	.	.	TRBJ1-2	CASSPGLQMAYGYTF	TGTGCCAGCAGCCCTGGACTCCAAATGGCGTATGGCTACACCTTC
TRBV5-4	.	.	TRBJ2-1	CASSEALGNEQFF	TGTGCCAGCAGCGAGGCTCTAGGCAATGAGCAGTTCTTC
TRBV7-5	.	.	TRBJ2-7	CARSLEQGRYEQYF	TGTGCCAGAAGCTTGGAGCAGGGGCGGTACGAGCAGTACTTC
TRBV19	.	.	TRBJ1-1	CASSIGTPLNTEAFF	TGTGCCAGTAGTATAGGGACACCCCTGAACACTGAAGCTTTCTTT
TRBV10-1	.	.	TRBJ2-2	CASGGGGTGELFF	TGCGCCAGCGGAGGGGGGGGCACCGGGGAGCTGTTTTTT
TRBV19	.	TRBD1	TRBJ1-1	CASSIAGTGNTEAFF	TGTGCCAGTAGTATAGCGGGGACAGGGAACACTGAAGCTTTCTTT
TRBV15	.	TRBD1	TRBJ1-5	CATSRQTGSHIQPQHF	TGTGCCACCAGCAGACAGACAGGGTCGCATATTCAGCCCCAGCATTTT
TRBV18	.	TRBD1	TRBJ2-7	CASSGTGIYEQYF	TGTGCCAGCTCCGGGACAGGGATATACGAGCAGTACTTC
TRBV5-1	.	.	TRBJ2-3	CASSTGLPLTDTQYF	TGCGCCAGCAGTACTGGACTGCCACTTACAGATACGCAGTATTTT
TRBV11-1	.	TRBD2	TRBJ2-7	CASSLWTSGDEQYF	TGTGCCAGCAGCCTGTGGACTAGCGGGGACGAGCAGTACTTC
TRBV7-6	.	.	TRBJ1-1	CASSPRPGLMNTEAFF	TGTGCCAGCAGCCCCCGTCCGGGACTCATGAACACTGAAGCTTTCTTT
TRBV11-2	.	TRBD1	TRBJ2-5	CASSFGTGGKTQYF	TGTGCCAGCAGCTTCGGGACAGGCGGGAAGACCCAGTACTTC
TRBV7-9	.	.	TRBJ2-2	CASSLAGGAPGELFF	TGTGCCAGCAGCTTAGCCGGAGGCGCGCCCGGGGAGCTGTTTTTT
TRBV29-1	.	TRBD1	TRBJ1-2	CSVLIWVPTGEHGYTF	TGCAGCGTCCTTATTTGGGTACCGACAGGGGAGCATGGCTACACCTTC
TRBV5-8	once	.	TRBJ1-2	CASSGGKNYGYTF	TGTGCCAGCAGCGGCGGGAAGAACTATGGCTACACCTTC
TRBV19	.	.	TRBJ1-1	CASSILRGTEAFF	TGTGCCAGTAGTATTCTCAGGGGCACTGAAGCTTTCTTT
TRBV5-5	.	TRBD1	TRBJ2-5	CASRPAGGFGTQYF	TGTGCCAGCAGACCCGCAGGGGGCTTTGGGACCCAGTACTTC
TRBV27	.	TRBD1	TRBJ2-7	CASSPGTGNNEQYF	TGTGCCAGCAGTCCCGGGACAGGGAATAACGAGCAGTACTTC
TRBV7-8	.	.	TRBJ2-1	CASLALSYNEQFF	TGTGCTAGCCTAGCGCTCTCCTACAATGAGCAGTTCTTC
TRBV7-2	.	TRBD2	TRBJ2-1	CASSPGRGYNEQFF	TGTGCCAGCTCACCGGGGAGGGGCTACAATGAGCAGTTCTTC
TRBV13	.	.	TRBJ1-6	CASSLFATNYNSPLHF	TGTGCCAGCAGCTTATTTGCGACAAACTATAATTCACCCCTCCACTTT